The source of this T cell receptor beta chain is a study of cytomegalovirus exposure and HLA in healthy donors (dated by TCRdb to the late 2010s). Regarding the study in general: The 550 to 750 repertoires of the first cohort and the approximately 110 validation repertoires were produced on the same platform, according to a later analysis. The study combined high-throughput TCR immunosequencing, statistical association of individual TCRs with disease status, and machine learning to predict cytomegalovirus infection status. The aim of the study was to test whether cataloging public T cell receptors could identify signatures of past pathogen exposure. A separate validation cohort of over 95 different subjects was used in addition to the roughly 700-subject first cohort. The paper's findings and limits, for the study overall: All 120 or so repertoires were used to score co-occurrence in the validation cohort in a later analysis, because that analysis had no HLA typing for the cohort. Subsequent analysis determined that TCRs grouped into clusters in the first cohort also showed a tendency toward co-occurrence across the 130 or so validation repertoires, and about 93% of cluster scores exceeded 0. The authors suggested that the approach could potentially be generalized to other disease states and immunological phenotypes. The classifier was reported to diagnose cytomegalovirus status with high specificity and sensitivity in both the original cohort and the validation cohort. In vitro tests confirmed that a few of the cytomegalovirus-associated TCR beta chains recognize cytomegalovirus antigens. While some public TCRs were present in many individuals, most TCR sequences turned up only very rarely across donors. A total of about 180 TCR beta chains were listed by the study as associated with cytomegalovirus.

The CDR3 runs 14 residues from the cysteine to the phenylalanine. Here the CDR3 DNA is all that survives: 42 bases in frame from base 1. CDR1 SNHLY and CDR2 FYNNEI are derived from the germline V gene. V drops 3 bases and J drops 3 bases, leaving 8 bases in between. Comments on this clone: Its specific antigen is unknown. Base qualities are missing; no much larger clone stands one base away.

Library prep was done by the immunoSEQ multiplex PCR assay. Processing in the source paper ran as follows. A statistical classification framework was built to diagnose cytomegalovirus status from the catalog of TCR beta chain sequences. TCRdb holds this immuneACCESS table with in-frame rearrangements only. Some clones are missing; in checked studies, unresolved V genes explain under half, and the rest has no known cause. That table supplies the V and J calls and clone size; D and trimming were determined from the DNA. For this sample the table gives about 280,000 clones, of which 88% were detected only once. The leading ten clones occupy 0.92% of the sample. The donors were included in the validation cohort of 100 to 150 subjects, a group kept apart from the roughly 700-subject first cohort.

The rearrangement joined TRBV2 to TRBJ1-4; the D region possibly corresponds to TRBD1 (5 bases align). This TCR came from a woman aged 18 to 35 in good health and CMV-seronegative. Sequencing was carried out using PBMCs. The DNA is as follows: TGTGCCAGCAGTGATTGGGGCCCTAATGAAAAACTGTTTTTT. This encodes CASSDWGPNEKLFF.